The 14 T cell receptor beta chains below all came from one sample that was sequenced in a study of T cells in Graves' hyperthyroidism and ophthalmopathy. RNA transcripts provided the source from which TCR beta CDR3 regions were amplified. Researchers ran a first-round RT-PCR on the TCR CDR3 using the HTBI primer set. Each CDR3 protein is one row after TCRdb ran MiXCR on the multiplex PCR reads. Of 700,000 to 850,000 distinct CDR3 sequences listed, about 35% are singletons. The sequenced sample was blood. These receptors all stem from a woman in her 40s with Graves' hyperthyroidism.

This clonotype was recorded a few times. A clone one base away is much larger, so this may be a read error. This sequence joins TRBV7-6 and TRBJ2-2, with 7 bases lining up with TRBD1. The CDR3 is 15 residues long. The V gene's germline CDR1 is SGHVS and CDR2 FNYEAQ. V gave up 3 bases and J gave up 1 base; unmatched junction bases: 2. In DNA, the CDR3 is TGTGCCAGCAGCTTCTGGACAGGGAACACCGGGGAGCTGTTTTTT. Protein sequence: CASSFWTGNTGELFF. The variable domain in full, completed from reference TRBV7-6 and TRBJ2-2, reads GAGVSQSPRYKVTKRGQDVALRCDPISGHVSLYWYRQALGQGPEFLTYFNYEAQQDKSGLPNDRFSAERPEGSISTLTIQRTEQRDSAMYRCASSFWTGNTGELFFGEGSRLTVL.

Ten or more counts support this clonotype. The chain uses TRBV20-1 and TRBJ1-1, with 7 bases aligning to TRBD1. This CDR3 comprises 15 residues. CDR1 is DFQATT, CDR2 SNEGSKA, per germline (reference sequence). After removal of 0 bases from V and 2 bases from J, the junction contained 6 bases not matched to a gene. For the CDR3, the DNA is TGCAGTGCTAGAGACATGGGACAGTTAAACACTGAAGCTTTCTTT. Translation gives CSARDMGQLNTEAFF.

V is TRBV6-6 and J is TRBJ2-3; D gene unclear. Trimming took 4 bases from V and 7 from J, leaving 12 bases between them. The CDR3 is 13 residues long. The germline gives CDR1 MNHNY, CDR2 SVGAGI (reference sequence). The chain's CDR3 is CASSFSNINTQYF. For the CDR3, the DNA is TGTGCCAGCAGTTTTTCCAATATAAATACGCAGTATTTT.

At least ten counts were recorded for this clonotype. The genes are TRBV7-2 and TRBJ2-7; the D is unclear. This CDR3 has 11 amino acids. CDR1 and CDR2 (germline): SGHTA, FQGNSA. Trimming removed 3 bases from V and 6 bases from J, with 6 bases in between. The CDR3 protein is CASSFSSEQYF. CDR3 DNA: TGTGCCAGCAGCTTCTCTTCCGAGCAGTACTTC.

The chain is built from TRBV6-2 or TRBV6-3 and TRBJ2-7, with unresolved D. V lost 4 bases to trimming and J lost 3 bases, with 13 bases between them. CDR3 length: 14 residues. Per germline, CDR1 MNHEY and CDR2 SVGEGT. The CDR3: CASSLQISLYEQYF. As DNA, the CDR3 is TGTGCCAGCAGTTTACAGATATCCCTCTACGAGCAGTACTTC.

Ten or more counts support this clonotype. The genes are TRBV12-3 or TRBV12-4 and TRBJ1-1; the match to TRBD1 covers 10 bases. The length of the CDR3 is 16 residues. Trimming took 8 bases from V and 1 from J; bases not matched to a gene: 10. CDR3 loop: CASGGGTGAWNTEAFF. The CDR3 DNA sequence: TGTGCCAGCGGGGGGGGGACAGGGGCCTGGAACACTGAAGCTTTCTTT.

This clonotype was detected ten times or more. The chain uses TRBV20-1 and TRBJ1-2, with 7 bases that match TRBD1. The junction had 8 bases not matched to a gene; V was cut back by 5 bases and J by 5 bases. This CDR3 is 13 amino acids long. In germline, CDR1 is DFQATT, CDR2 SNEGSKA (reference sequence). The DNA for the CDR3 is TGCAGTGCTGGCGGACAGGAGAATTATGGCTACACCTTC. Translation: CSAGGQENYGYTF.

The chain is built from TRBV7-3 and TRBJ1-6; 8 nucleotides agree with TRBD1. This CDR3 contains 14 residues. V shed 7 bases, J shed 7 bases, and the junction held 6 bases outside the gene matches. From germline, CDR1 is SGHTA and CDR2 FQGTGA. CDR3 region: CASTRQGWNSPLHF. The CDR3 DNA follows: TGTGCCAGCACAAGACAGGGGTGGAATTCACCCCTCCACTTT.

The rearrangement uses TRBV2 and TRBJ2-7; D is undetermined. With the DNA end fitting TRBJ2-1 better, the J assignment may be wrong. This CDR3 is 11 amino acids long. Looked up from germline, CDR1 is SNHLY and CDR2 is FYNNEI. The CDR3 bases are TGTGCCAGCAGTCCTTACAATGAGCAGTTCTTC. Protein product: CASSPYNEQFF.

The CDR3 protein is CAISEPKDGANVLTF. The CDR3 region has the DNA TGTGCCATCAGTGAGCCCAAAGATGGGGCCAACGTCCTGACTTTC. The chain uses TRBV10-3 and TRBJ2-6; D remains unclear. The CDR3 is 15 residues long. V was pared by 2 bases and J by 3 bases, with 8 bases between. Germline lookup yields CDR1 ENHRY and CDR2 SYGVKD.

The chain couples TRBV4-3 to TRBJ2-5, with 8 bases fitting TRBD1. J lost 5 bases, V lost 2 bases, and 7 bases had no gene match. The CDR3 is 15 amino acids. Germline assignment: CDR1 LGHNA and CDR2 YSLEER. The CDR3 DNA follows: TGCGCCAGCAGCCAATCGACAGGGGCTATGGAGACCCAGTACTTC. It translates to CASSQSTGAMETQYF.

The J gene is TRBJ2-5, the V gene TRBV6-5, with 12 bases that match TRBD2. The germline CDR1 and CDR2 sequences are MNHEY and SVGAGI. The CDR3 covers 16 residues. V was clipped by 4 bases and J by 4 bases; unmatched bases: 7. The CDR3 DNA reads as TGTGCCAGCAGTTCTCTAGCGGGGGGGGCCCGAGAGACCCAGTACTTC. Translated, it gives CASSSLAGGARETQYF.

The chain uses TRBV11-2 and TRBJ2-7, with 12 bases aligning to TRBD2. The J segment lost 6 bases and the V segment lost 6 bases, leaving 12 bases of the junction unmatched. From germline, CDR1 is SGHAT and CDR2 FQNNGV. The CDR3 is 16 amino acids. As DNA, the CDR3 is TGTGCCAGCAGTCCGACTAGCGGGAGAGAAGTTTCCGAGCAGTACTTC. It specifies CASSPTSGREVSEQYF.

The CDR3 is CASSSRDSPYEQYF. CDR3 coding DNA: TGTGCCAGCAGCTCTCGGGACAGTCCTTACGAGCAGTACTTC. The chain uses TRBV7-2 and TRBJ2-7; 7 bases fit TRBD1. Germline CDR1 and CDR2: SGHTA and FQGNSA. J gave up 4 bases and V 4 bases, and 7 bases lay outside the gene matches. The CDR3 runs 14 residues.